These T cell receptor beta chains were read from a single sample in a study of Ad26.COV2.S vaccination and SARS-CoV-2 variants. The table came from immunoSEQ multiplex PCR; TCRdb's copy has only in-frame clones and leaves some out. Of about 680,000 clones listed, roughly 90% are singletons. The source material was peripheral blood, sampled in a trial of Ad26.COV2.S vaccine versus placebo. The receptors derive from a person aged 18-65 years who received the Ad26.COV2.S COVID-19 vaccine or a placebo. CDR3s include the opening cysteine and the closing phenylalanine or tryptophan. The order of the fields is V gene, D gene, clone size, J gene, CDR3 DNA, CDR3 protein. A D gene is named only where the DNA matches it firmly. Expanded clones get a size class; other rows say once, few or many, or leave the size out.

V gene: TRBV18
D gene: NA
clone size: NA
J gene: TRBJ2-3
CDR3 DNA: TGTGCCAGCTCACGAACGACGGGAACCACAGATACGCAGTATTTT
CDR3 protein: CASSRTTGTTDTQYF

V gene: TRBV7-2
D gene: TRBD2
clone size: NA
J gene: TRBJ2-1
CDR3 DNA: TGTGCCAGCAGCTTAGATCCTAGCGGGAGGGCCTCCCGGGAGTTCTTC
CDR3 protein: CASSLDPSGRASREFF

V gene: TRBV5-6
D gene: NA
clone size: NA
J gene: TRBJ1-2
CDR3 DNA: TGTGCCAGCAGCTTGGTTCAGGAGTATGGCTACACCTTC
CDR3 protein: CASSLVQEYGYTF

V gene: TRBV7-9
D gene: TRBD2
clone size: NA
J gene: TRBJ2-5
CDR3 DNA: TGTGCCAGCAGCGATAGCGGGAGGGCCTTAGAGACCCAGTACTTC
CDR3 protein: CASSDSGRALETQYF

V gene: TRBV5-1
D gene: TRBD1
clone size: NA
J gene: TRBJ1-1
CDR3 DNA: TGCGCCAGCAGCTGGAGGGGACAGGGCATGAACACTGAAGCTTTCTTT
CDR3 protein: CASSWRGQGMNTEAFF

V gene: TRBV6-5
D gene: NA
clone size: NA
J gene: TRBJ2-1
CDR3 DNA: TGTGCCAGCAGTTACTCGTTTCATGAGCAGTTCTTC
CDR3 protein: CASSYSFHEQFF

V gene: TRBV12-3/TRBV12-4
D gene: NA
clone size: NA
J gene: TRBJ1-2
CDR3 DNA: TGTGCCAGCAGTTTGTTCCTTAACTATGGCTACACCTTC
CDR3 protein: CASSLFLNYGYTF

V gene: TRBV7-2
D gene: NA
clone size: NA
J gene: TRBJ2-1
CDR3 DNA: TGTGCCAGCAGCTCCGCCGCGTTCAATGAGCAGTTCTTC
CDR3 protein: CASSSAAFNEQFF

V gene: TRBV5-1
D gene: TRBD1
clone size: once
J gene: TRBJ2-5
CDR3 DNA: TGCGCCAGCAGCAAGGACAGGGTGGAGACCCAGTACTTC
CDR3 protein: CASSKDRVETQYF

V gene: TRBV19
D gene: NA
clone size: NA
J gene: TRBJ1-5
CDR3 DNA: TGTGCCAGTAGTCGAGAGGGGTCCACGGCCCAGCATTTT
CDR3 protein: CASSREGSTAQHF

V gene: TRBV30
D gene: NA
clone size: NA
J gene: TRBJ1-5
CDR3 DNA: TGTGCCTGGGTGCCATCTAAGGACGGTCAGCATTTT
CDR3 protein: CAWVPSKDGQHF

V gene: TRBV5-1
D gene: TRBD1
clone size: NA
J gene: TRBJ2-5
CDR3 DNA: TGCGCCAGCAGCATAGGACAGGGGCAAGAGACCCAGTACTTC
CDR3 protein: CASSIGQGQETQYF

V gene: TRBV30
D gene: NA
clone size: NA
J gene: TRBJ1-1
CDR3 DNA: TGTGCCTGGATGAGGGGGTTAACTGAAGCTTTCTTT
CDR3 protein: CAWMRGLTEAFF

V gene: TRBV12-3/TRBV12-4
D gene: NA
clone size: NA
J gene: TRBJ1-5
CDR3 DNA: TGTGCCAGCACCCGGGACGGATATCAGCCCCAGCATTTT
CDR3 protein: CASTRDGYQPQHF

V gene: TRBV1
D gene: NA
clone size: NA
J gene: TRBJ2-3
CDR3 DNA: TGCACCAGCAGCCAGGCTAGCGGGGGGTGGGGGGATACGCAGTATTTT
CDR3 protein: CTSSQASGGWGDTQYF

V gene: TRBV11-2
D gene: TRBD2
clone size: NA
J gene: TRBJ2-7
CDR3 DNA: TGTGCCAGCAGCTCTAGCGGGAGTACGGCCTACGAGCAGTACTTC
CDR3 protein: CASSSSGSTAYEQYF

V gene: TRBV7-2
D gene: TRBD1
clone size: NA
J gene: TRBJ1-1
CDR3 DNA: TGTGCCAGCAGCTACGGGACAGGGGGTCTCACTGAAGCTTTCTTT
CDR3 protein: CASSYGTGGLTEAFF

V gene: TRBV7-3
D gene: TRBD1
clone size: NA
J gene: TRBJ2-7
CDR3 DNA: TGTGCCAGCAGCCCCCAAGGGGGCGACTCCTACGAGCAGTACTTC
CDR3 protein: CASSPQGGDSYEQYF

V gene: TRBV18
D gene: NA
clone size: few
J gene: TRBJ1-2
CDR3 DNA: TGTGCCAGCTCACCCACGCGAGGAGGAATCTATGGCTACACCTTC
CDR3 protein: CASSPTRGGIYGYTF

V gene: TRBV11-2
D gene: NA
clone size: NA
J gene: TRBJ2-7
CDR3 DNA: TGTGCCAGCAGCTTAGAGCCTGGGACCCCATACGAGCAGTACTTC
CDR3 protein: CASSLEPGTPYEQYF

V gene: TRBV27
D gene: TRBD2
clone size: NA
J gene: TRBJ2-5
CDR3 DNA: TGTGCCAGCAGTCCCTCGGTGGCGGGGGAGGGGGAGACCCAGTACTTC
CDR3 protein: CASSPSVAGEGETQYF

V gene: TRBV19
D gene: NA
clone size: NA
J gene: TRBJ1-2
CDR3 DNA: TGTGCCAGTAGTACAACAGGGTTCTATGGCTACACCTTC
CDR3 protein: CASSTTGFYGYTF

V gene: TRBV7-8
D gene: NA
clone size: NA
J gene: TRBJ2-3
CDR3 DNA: TGTGCCAGCAGCCGGGCGCGGGGAGACACAGATACGCAGTATTTT
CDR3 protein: CASSRARGDTDTQYF

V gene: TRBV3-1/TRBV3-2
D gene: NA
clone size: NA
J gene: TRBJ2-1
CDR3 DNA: TGTGCCAGCAGCCAAGATACCGGGACATACAATGAGCAGTTCTTC
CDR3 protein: CASSQDTGTYNEQFF

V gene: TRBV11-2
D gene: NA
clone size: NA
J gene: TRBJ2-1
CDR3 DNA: TGTGCCAGCAGCTGGGAGGACAACTACAATGAGCAGTTCTTC
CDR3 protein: CASSWEDNYNEQFF

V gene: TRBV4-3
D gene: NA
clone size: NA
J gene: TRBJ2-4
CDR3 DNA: TGCGCCAGCAGCCAAGATTCTCTAGCCAAAAACATTCAGTACTTC
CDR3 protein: CASSQDSLAKNIQYF

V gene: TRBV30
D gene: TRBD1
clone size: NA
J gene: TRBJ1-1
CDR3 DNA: TGTGCCTGGAGTGGGGGTTGGGACAGGAGTCCCACTGAAGCTTTCTTT
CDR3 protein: CAWSGGWDRSPTEAFF

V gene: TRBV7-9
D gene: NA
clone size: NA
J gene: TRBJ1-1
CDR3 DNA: TGTGCCAGCAGCCCTACAGGTTTAACTGAAGCTTTCTTT
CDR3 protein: CASSPTGLTEAFF

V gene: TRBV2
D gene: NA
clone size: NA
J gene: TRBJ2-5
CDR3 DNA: TGTGCCAGCAGTGAAGCCCCGGAGACCCAGTACTTC
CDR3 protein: CASSEAPETQYF

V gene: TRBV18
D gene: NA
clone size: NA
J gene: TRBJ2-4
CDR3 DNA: TGTGCCAGCTCACCACCAGGGACGGACGCAAACATTCAGTACTTC
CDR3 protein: CASSPPGTDANIQYF

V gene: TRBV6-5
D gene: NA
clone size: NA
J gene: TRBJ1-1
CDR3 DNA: TGTGCCGGCGGCGGGACACTCAGTGTAGGCACTGAAGCTTTCTTT
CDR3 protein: CAGGGTLSVGTEAFF

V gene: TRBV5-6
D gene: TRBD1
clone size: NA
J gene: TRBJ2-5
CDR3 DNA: TGTGCCAGCAGCTTGGGGACAGGGGGCGCAGAGACCCAGTACTTC
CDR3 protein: CASSLGTGGAETQYF

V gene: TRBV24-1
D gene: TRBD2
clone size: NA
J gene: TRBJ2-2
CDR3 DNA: TGTGCCACCAGTGATGCTAGCGGGGCCTACACCGGGGAGCTGTTTTTT
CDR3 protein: CATSDASGAYTGELFF

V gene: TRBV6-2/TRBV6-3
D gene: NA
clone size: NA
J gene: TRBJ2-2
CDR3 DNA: TGTGCCAGCAGTTTAATTTGGTTCGGGAGTCGAAACACCGGGGAGCTGTTTTTT
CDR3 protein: CASSLIWFGSRNTGELFF

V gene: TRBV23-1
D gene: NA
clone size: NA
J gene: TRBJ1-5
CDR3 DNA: TGCGCCAGCAGTCAATCCGGGGGTCGCGGTCAGCCCCAGCATTTT
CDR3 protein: CASSQSGGRGQPQHF

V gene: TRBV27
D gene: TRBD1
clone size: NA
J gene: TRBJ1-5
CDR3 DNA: TGTGCCAGCAGCGAAGACAGGGGTAGCAATCAGCCCCAGCATTTT
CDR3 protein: CASSEDRGSNQPQHF

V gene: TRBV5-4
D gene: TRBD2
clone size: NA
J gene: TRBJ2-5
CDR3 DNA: TGTGCCAGCAGCTTGGCGCCCACTAGCGGTGAGACCCAGTACTTC
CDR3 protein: CASSLAPTSGETQYF

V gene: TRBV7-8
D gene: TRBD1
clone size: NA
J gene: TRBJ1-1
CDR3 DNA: TGTGCCAGCAGCTCTTGGACAGGGCTGACTGAAGCTTTCTTT
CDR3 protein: CASSSWTGLTEAFF

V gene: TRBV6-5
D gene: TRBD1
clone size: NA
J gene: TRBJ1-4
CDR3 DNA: TGTGCCAGCAGAGACAGGGAGGCTAATGAAAAACTGTTTTTT
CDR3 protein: CASRDREANEKLFF

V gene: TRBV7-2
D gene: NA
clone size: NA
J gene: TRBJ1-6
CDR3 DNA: TGTGCCAGCAGCTTAACTGTCGGTCCCTATAATTCACCCCTCCACTTT
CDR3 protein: CASSLTVGPYNSPLHF

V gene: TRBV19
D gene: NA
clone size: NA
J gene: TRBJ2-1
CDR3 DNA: TGTGCCAGTAGCCTTTTTCGGGCCCACAATGAGCAGTTCTTC
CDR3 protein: CASSLFRAHNEQFF

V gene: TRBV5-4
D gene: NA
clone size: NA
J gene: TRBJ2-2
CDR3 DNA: TGTGCCAGCAGCTTCCAGCTTTTCGGGGAGCTGTTTTTT
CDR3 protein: CASSFQLFGELFF

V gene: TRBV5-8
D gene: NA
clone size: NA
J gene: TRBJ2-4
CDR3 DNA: TGTGCCAGCAGCTTGGTGGGCGGGGTAGCCAAAAACATTCAGTACTTC
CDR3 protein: CASSLVGGVAKNIQYF